This T cell receptor (beta chain) was captured by sequencing in a study of T cell responses to AZD1222 COVID-19 vaccine (dated by TCRdb to the early 2020s). For context, the study as a whole: Because spike-specific TCR depth and breadth did not differ between the two schedules, AZD1222 recipients who got a second dose at roughly 4 weeks were pooled with those who got a second dose at roughly 12 weeks. TCR sequencing covered fewer than 250 trial participants: around 210 given two doses of AZD1222 and 26 given two doses of MenACWY control vaccine. Trial participants were enrolled by age into subgroups of 18-55, 56-69 and 70-plus years, and around 150, 28 and 57 TCR-sequenced participants, respectively, were included in these subgroups. Results and caveats for the whole study, not just this receptor: Conclusions about previously exposed vaccinees were limited because only six AZD1222 recipients were SARS-CoV-2 seropositive at baseline. Participants were mostly white British, with more females than males. The authors suggested clonal diversity may have been underestimated. Spike-specific TCR breadth and depth rose significantly after two AZD1222 doses compared with day 0 and with MenACWY recipients. Epitopes outside the regions mutated in the B.1.351 and B.1.1.7 variants were reportedly recognized by nearly half of the unique spike-specific TCRs. In the small 56-69-year group, the increase in depth fell short of significance, most likely because of low power. Because no day 14 peak-response samples were available, repertoires were characterized only after the peak T cell response. The vaccine-associated CD4 TCRs covered the entire spike protein, and the dominant responses fell in regions 160-218 and 743-854.

The CDR3 regions of human TCRbeta chains were analyzed by immunosequencing. As for how the authors treated the data: TCRs in the repertoires were compared against a reference library of SARS-CoV-2-specific TCRs that had been generated with the MIRA antigen-specificity platform. Breadth meant the fraction of unique TCRs that were SARS-CoV-2-associated, whereas depth meant the fraction of total T cells that were SARS-CoV-2-associated. Using the MIRA data, each spike-specific TCR was mapped to the spike region that the TCR reacts to and placed in a CD4 or CD8 class. Log10-transformed breadth and depth values were compared by one-way ANOVA with Sidak's multiple comparisons tests. In TCRdb, the immuneACCESS table is reduced to in-frame sequences with V and J assigned. These tables do not hold every clone; where another copy was compared, an unresolved V gene accounts for under half, and the others remain unexplained. That table is the source of V, J and clone size, and D and trimming were worked out from the DNA. The sample table shows roughly 150,000 clones, and roughly 90% are seen once. Of the sample, about 1.6% falls within the top ten clones.

The junction shows trimming of 0 bases on V and 4 bases on J, and the gene matches do not reach 8 bases of it. The CDR3 goes from the cysteine to the phenylalanine over 16 residues. Only the CDR3 part of the read is kept: 48 bases, read in frame from the first base. CDR1 and CDR2, looked up from the germline V gene, are SGHRS and YFSETQ. In this sample, this clone turned up once. The specificity of this receptor is unknown. Base qualities are missing; no much larger clone stands one base away. The time point label, as the study defines it: baseline before first vaccination. Vaccinee samples were obtained from the UK trials COV001 and COV002, which included a single-blind randomized controlled phase 2/3 trial of AZD1222 (ChAdOx1 nCoV-19) in healthy adults. For TCRbeta chain sequencing, PBMC samples were collected from trial participants at day 0 and at day 28 after the second dose.

This clonotype was obtained from an adult in good health. Here the sequenced sample was peripheral blood, taken on day 0 of AZD1222 vaccination. Recombination joined TRBV5-1 with TRBJ2-3; TRBD2 agrees with 7 junctional bases. The CDR3: CASSLAPSGEADTQYF. The bases are TGCGCCAGCAGCTTGGCCCCTAGCGGAGAAGCAGATACGCAGTATTTT.